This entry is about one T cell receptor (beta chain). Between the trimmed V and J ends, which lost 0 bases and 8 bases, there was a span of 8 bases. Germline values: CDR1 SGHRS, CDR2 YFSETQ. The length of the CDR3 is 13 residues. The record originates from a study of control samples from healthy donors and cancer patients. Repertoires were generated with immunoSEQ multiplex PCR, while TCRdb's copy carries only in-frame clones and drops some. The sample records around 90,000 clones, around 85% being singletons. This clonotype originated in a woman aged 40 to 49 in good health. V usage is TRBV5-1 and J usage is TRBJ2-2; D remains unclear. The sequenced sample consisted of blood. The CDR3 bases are TGCGCCAGCAGCTTGGCCGAGCAGGGGGAGCTGTTTTTT. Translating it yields CASSLAEQGELFF.